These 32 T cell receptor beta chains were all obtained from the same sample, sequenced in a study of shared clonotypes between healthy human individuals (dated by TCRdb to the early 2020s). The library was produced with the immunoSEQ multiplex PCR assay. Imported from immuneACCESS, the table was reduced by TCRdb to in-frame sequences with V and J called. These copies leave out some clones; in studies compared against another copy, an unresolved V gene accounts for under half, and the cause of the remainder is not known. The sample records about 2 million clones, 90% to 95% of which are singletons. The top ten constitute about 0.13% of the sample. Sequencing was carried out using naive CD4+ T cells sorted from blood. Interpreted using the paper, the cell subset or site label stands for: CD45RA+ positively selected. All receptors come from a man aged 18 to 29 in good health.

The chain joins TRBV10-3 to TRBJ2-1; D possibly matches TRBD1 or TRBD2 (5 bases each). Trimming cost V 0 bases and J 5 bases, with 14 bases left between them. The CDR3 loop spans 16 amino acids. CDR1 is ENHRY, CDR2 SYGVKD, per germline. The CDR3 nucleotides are TGTGCCATCAGTGAGTCCCCGACCCGGGGCGACAATGAGCAGTTCTTC. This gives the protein CAISESPTRGDNEQFF.

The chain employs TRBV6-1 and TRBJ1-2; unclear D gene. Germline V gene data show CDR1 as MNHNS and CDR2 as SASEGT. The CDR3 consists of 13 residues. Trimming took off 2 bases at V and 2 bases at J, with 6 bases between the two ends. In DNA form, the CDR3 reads TGTGCCAGCAGTGAAACACAAAACTATGGCTACACCTTC. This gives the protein CASSETQNYGYTF.

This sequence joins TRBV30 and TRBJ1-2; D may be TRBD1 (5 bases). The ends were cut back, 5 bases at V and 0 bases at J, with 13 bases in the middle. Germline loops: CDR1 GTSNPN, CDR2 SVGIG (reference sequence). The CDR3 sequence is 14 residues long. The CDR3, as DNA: TGTGCCTGGGACAGAATAGTTTCTAACTATGGCTACACCTTC. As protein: CAWDRIVSNYGYTF.

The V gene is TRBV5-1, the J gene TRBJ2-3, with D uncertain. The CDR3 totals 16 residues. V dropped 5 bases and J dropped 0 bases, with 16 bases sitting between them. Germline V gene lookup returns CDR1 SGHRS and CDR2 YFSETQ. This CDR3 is CASSNGLLISTDTQYF. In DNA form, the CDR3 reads TGCGCCAGCAGTAACGGTCTTTTGATTAGCACAGATACGCAGTATTTT.

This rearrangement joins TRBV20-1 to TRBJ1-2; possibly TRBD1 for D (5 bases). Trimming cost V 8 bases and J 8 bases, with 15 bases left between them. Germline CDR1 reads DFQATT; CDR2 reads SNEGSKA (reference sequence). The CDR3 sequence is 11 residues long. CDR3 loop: CSYRTMGGYTF. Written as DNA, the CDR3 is TGCAGTTACAGGACAATGGGGGGCTACACCTTC.

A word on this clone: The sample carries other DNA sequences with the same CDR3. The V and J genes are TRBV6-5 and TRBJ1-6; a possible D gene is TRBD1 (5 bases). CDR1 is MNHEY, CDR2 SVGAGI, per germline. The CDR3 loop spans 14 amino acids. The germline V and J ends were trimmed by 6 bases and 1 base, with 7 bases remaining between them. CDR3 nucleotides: TGTGCCAGCAGGCGGGGGTCCTATAATTCACCCCTCCACTTT. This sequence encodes CASRRGSYNSPLHF.

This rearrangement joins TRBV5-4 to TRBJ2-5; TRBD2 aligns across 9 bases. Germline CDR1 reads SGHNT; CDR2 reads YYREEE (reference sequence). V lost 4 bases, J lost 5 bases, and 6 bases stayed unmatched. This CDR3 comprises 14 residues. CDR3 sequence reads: CASSEGTSWETQYF. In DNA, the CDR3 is TGTGCCAGCAGCGAAGGGACTAGCTGGGAGACCCAGTACTTC. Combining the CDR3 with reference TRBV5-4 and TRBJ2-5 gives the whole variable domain ETGVTQSPTHLIKTRGQQVTLRCSSQSGHNTVSWYQQALGQGPQFIFQYYREEENGRGNFPPRFSGLQFPNYSSELNVNALELDDSALYLCASSEGTSWETQYFGPGTRLLVL.

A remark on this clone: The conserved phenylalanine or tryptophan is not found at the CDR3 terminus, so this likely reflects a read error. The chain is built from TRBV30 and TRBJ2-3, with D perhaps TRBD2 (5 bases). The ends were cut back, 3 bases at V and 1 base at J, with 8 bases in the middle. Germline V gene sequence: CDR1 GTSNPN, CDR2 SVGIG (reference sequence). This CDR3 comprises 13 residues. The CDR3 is CAWSGIGTDTQYL. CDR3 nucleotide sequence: TGTGCCTGGAGCGGGATTGGCACAGATACGCAGTATCTT.

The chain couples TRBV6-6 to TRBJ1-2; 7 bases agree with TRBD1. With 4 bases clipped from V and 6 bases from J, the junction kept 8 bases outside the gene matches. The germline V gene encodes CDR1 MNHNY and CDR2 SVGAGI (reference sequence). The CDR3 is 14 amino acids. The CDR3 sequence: CASSFMTGRDGYTF. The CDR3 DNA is TGTGCCAGCAGTTTCATGACAGGGCGGGATGGCTACACCTTC.

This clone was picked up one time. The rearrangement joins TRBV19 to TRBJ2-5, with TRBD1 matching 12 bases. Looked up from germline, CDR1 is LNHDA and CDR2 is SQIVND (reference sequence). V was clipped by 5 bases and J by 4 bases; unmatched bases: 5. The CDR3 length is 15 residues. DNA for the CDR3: TGTGCCAGTAGTGGAGGGGACAGGGGGCCAGAGACCCAGTACTTC. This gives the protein CASSGGDRGPETQYF.

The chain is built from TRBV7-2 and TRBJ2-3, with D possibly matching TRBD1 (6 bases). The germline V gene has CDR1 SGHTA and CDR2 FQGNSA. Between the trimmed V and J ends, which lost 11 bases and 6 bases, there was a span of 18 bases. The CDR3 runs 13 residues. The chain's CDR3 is CASRQEPLDTQYF. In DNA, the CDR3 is TGTGCCTCCCGACAGGAACCTCTGGATACGCAGTATTTT.

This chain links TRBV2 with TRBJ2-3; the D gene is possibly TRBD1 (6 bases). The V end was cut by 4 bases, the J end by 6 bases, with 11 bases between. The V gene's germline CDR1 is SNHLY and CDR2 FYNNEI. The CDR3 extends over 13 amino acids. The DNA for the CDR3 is TGTGCCAGCAGTGGGACAGCCCCGGATACGCAGTATTTT. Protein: CASSGTAPDTQYF.

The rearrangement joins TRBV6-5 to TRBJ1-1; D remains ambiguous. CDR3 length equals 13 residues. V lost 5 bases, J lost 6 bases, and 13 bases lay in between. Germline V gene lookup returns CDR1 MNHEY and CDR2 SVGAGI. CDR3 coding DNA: TGTGCCAGCAGTGACCGGCGTAACTCTGAAGCTTTCTTT. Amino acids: CASSDRRNSEAFF.

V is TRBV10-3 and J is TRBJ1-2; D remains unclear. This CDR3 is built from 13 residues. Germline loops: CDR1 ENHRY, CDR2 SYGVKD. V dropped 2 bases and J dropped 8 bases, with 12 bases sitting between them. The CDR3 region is CAISEDPSGGYTF. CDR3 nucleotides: TGTGCCATCAGTGAGGACCCTTCCGGAGGCTACACCTTC.

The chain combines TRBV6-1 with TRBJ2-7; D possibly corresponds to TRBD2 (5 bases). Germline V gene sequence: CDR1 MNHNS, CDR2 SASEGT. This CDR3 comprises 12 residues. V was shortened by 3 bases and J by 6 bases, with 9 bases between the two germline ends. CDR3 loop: CASSERESEQYF. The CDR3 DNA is TGTGCCAGCAGTGAGAGGGAGAGCGAGCAGTACTTC.

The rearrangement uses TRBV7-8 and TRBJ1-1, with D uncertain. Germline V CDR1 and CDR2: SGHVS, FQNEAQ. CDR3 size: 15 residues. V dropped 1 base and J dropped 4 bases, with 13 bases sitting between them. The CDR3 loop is CASSLVVGGSTEAFF. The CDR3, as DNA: TGTGCCAGCAGCTTAGTAGTGGGCGGGAGCACTGAAGCTTTCTTT.

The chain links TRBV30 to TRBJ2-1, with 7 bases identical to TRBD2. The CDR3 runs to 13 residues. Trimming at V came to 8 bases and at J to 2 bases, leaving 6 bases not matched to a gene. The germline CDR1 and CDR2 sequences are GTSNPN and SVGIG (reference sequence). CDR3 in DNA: TGTGCCGGGGGGGGGACTGCCTACAATGAGCAGTTCTTC. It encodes CAGGGTAYNEQFF.

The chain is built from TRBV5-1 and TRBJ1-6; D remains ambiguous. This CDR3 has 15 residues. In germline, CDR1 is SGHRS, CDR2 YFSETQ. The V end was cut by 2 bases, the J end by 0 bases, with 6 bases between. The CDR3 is CASSFQSSYNSPLHF. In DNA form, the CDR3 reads TGCGCCAGCAGCTTCCAGAGCTCCTATAATTCACCCCTCCACTTT. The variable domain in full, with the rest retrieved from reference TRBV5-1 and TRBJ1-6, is KAGVTQTPRYLIKTRGQQVTLSCSPISGHRSVSWYQQTPGQGLQFLFEYFSETQRNKGNFPGRFSGRQFSNSRSEMNVSTLELGDSALYLCASSFQSSYNSPLHFGNGTRLTVT.

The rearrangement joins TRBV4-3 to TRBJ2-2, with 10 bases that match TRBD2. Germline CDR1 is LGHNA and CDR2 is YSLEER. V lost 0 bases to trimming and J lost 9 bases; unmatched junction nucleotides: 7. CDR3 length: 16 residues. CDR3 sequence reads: CASSQDNASGRRELFF. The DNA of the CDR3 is TGCGCCAGCAGCCAAGATAACGCTAGCGGGAGAAGGGAGCTGTTTTTT.

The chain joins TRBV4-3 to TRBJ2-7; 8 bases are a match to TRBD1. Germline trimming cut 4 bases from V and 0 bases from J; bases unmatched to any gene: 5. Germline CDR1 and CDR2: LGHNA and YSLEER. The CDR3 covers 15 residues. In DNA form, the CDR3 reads TGCGCCAGCAGCCGCTGGACAGGGAGCTCCTACGAGCAGTACTTC. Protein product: CASSRWTGSSYEQYF.

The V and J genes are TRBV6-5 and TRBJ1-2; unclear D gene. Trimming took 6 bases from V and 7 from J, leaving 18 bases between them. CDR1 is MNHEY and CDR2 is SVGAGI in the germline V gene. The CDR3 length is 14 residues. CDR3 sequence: CASSRLSYPVGYTF. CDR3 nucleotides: TGTGCCAGCAGCCGCCTATCTTACCCCGTTGGCTACACCTTC.

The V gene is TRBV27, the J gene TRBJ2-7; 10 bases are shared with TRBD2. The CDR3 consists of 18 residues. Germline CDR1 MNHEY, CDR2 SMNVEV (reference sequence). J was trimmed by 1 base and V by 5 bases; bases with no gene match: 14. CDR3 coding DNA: TGTGCCAGCAGTCCCTGGGGGCTAGCGGGGGCCCTGTCCTACGAGCAGTACTTC. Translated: CASSPWGLAGALSYEQYF.

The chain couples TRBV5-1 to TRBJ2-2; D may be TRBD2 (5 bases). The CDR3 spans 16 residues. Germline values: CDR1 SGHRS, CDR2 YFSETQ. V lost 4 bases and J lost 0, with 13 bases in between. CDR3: CASSALGLPNTGELFF. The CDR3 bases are TGCGCCAGCAGCGCCCTTGGACTGCCGAACACCGGGGAGCTGTTTTTT.

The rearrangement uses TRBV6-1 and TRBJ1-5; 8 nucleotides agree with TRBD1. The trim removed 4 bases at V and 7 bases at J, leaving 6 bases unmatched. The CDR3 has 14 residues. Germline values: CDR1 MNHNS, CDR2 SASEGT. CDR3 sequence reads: CASSAARGQQPQHF. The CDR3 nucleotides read TGTGCCAGCAGTGCCGCCAGGGGGCAGCAGCCCCAGCATTTT.

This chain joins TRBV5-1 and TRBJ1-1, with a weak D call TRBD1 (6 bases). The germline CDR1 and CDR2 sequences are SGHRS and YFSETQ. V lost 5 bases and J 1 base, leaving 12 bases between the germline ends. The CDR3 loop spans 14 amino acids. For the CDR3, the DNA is TGCGCCAGCAGTTTCAGGGGAGGGAACACTGAAGCTTTCTTT. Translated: CASSFRGGNTEAFF.

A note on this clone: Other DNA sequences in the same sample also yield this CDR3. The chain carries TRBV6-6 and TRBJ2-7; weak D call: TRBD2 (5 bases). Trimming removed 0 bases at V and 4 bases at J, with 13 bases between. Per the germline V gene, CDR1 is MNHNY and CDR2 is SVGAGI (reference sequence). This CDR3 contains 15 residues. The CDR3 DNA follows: TGTGCCAGCAGTTACTCGAAGGGCCGAGGGTACGAGCAGTACTTC. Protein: CASSYSKGRGYEQYF.

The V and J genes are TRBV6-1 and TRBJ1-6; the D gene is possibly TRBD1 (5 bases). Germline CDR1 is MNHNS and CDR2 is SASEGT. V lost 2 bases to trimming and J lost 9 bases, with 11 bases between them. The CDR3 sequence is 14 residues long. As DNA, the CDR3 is TGTGCCAGCAGTGAAAAACGACAGAGTTCACCCCTCCACTTT. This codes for CASSEKRQSSPLHF.

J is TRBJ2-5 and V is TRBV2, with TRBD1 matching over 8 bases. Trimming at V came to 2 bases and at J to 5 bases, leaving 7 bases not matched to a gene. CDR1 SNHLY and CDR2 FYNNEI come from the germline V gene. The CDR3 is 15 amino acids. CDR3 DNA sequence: TGTGCCAGCAGTGAACTAACAGGGGGTCAGGAGACCCAGTACTTC. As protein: CASSELTGGQETQYF.

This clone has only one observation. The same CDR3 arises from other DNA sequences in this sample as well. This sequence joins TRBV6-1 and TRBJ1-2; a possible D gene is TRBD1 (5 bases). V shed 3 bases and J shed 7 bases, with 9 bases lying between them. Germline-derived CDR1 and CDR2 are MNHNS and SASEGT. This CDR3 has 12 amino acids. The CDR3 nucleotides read TGTGCCAGCAGTGAGTCAGGGCTTGGCTACACCTTC. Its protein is CASSESGLGYTF.

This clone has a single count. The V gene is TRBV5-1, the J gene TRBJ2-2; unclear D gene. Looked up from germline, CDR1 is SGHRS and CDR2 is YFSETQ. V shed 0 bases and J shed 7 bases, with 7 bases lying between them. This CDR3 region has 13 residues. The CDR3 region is CASSLGLSGELFF. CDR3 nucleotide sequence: TGCGCCAGCAGCTTGGGATTGAGCGGGGAGCTGTTTTTT.

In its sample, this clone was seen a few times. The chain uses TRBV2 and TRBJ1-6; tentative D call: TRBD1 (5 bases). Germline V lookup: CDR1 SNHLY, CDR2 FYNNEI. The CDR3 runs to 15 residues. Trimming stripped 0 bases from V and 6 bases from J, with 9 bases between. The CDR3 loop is CASSEAQGINSPLHF. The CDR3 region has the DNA TGTGCCAGCAGTGAAGCGCAGGGCATTAATTCACCCCTCCACTTT.

The CDR3 is CASSQRAGRTDTQYF. The CDR3, as DNA: TGTGCCAGCAGCCAGAGAGCGGGCCGCACAGATACGCAGTATTTT. This chain links TRBV7-3 with TRBJ2-3; tentative D call: TRBD2 (6 bases). Trimming left V 5 bases short and J 1 base short, with 13 bases between. The length of the CDR3 is 15 residues. Germline V CDR1 and CDR2: SGHTA, FQGTGA.